The T cell receptor (beta chain) under discussion was sequenced for a study of T cell responses to AZD1222 COVID-19 vaccine (dated by TCRdb to about 2021). In the study overall: AZD1222 recipients with second doses at about 4 weeks or about 12 weeks were pooled, because spike-specific TCR depth and breadth did not differ between schedules. Enrollment into the trials was organized by age into subgroups of 18-55, 56-69 and 70-plus years, and those subgroups contained about 160, 30 and 59 TCR-sequenced participants, respectively. TCR sequencing covered about 230 trial participants: about 210 given two doses of AZD1222 and around 26 given two doses of MenACWY control vaccine.

CDR3 length: 13 amino acids, cysteine to phenylalanine. CDR3 DNA only is kept here, 39 bases in frame from base 1. Sequences SNHLY (CDR1) and FYNNEI (CDR2) are obtained from the germline V gene. V sheds 7 bases and J sheds 4 bases, leaving 13 bases between their ends. Overall study outcomes, separate from this receptor: Participants were mostly white British, with more females than males. The authors suggested clonal diversity may have been underestimated. In the small 56-69-year group, the increase in depth fell short of significance, most likely because of low power. No day 14 peak-response samples were available, so repertoires were characterized only after the peak T cell response. Nearly half of unique spike-specific TCRs reportedly recognized epitopes outside regions mutated in the B.1.351 and B.1.1.7 variants. The vaccine-associated CD4 TCRs covered the entire spike protein, and the dominant responses fell in regions 160-218 and 743-854. After two AZD1222 doses, spike-specific TCR breadth and depth were significantly higher than at day 0 and than in MenACWY recipients. Only five to seven AZD1222 recipients were SARS-CoV-2 seropositive at baseline, limiting conclusions about previously exposed vaccinees.

The sample's time point label, decoded: baseline before first vaccination. Samples from vaccinated people were obtained from the UK trials COV001 and COV002, which included a single-blind randomized controlled phase 2/3 trial of AZD1222 (ChAdOx1 nCoV-19) in healthy adults. Trial participant PBMC samples were collected at day 0 and day 28 after the second dose for TCRbeta chain sequencing. The CDR3 regions of human TCRbeta chains were subjected to immunosequencing. In the original analysis: Repertoire TCRs were checked for matches against a reference library of SARS-CoV-2-specific TCRs that had been generated using the MIRA antigen-specificity platform. Breadth was defined as the fraction of unique TCRs that were SARS-CoV-2-associated, and depth was defined as the fraction of total T cells that were SARS-CoV-2-associated. Each spike-specific TCR was assigned to its reactive spike region and to a CD4 or CD8 class using the MIRA data. Log10-transformed breadth and depth values were compared by one-way ANOVA with Sidak's multiple comparisons tests. TCRdb holds this immuneACCESS table with in-frame rearrangements only. Some clones are missing; in checked studies, unresolved V genes explain under half, and the rest has no known cause. V, J and clone size were drawn from that table, and D and trimming were deduced from the DNA. A total of tens of thousands of clones appear in this sample, 78% of them only once. Clones ranked in the top ten supply around 6.1% of the sample.

A note on this clone: Its cognate antigen has yet to be identified. The record has no base qualities; no much larger clone is one base away.

The TCR comes from an adult in good health. The starting material was peripheral blood, obtained on day 0 of AZD1222 vaccination. The rearrangement combines TRBV2 with TRBJ1-2; TRBD1 might be the D gene, on 5 matching bases. Here is the DNA: TGTGCCAGCAATATAGGGGTAATCTATGGCTACACCTTC. Its translation reads: CASNIGVIYGYTF. The full variable domain, with segments outside the CDR3 supplied by the reference TRBV2 and TRBJ1-2 proteins, appears as EPEVTQTPSHQVTQMGQEVILRCVPISNHLYFYWYRQILGQKVEFLVSFYNNEISEKSEIFDDQFSVERPDGSNFTLKIRSTKLEDSAMYFCASNIGVIYGYTFGSGTRLTVV.